Following are 6 T cell receptor beta chains from one sample sequenced in a study of blood T cell repertoires in COVID-19. Method: immunoSEQ multiplex PCR; TCRdb's copy keeps in-frame clones and lacks some. The table includes approximately 180,000 clones, 80% to 90% detected once. Sequenced input: peripheral blood. The receptor source for this set is a man aged 60 to 75 with acute or convalescent COVID-19.

Only a few counts were recorded for this clone. This chain connects TRBV6-6 to TRBJ1-2; TRBD1 matches 11 bases. The CDR3 consists of 17 residues. CDR1 and CDR2 (germline): MNHNY, SVGAGI (reference sequence). The J segment lost 4 bases and the V segment lost 5 bases, leaving 12 bases of the junction unmatched. The CDR3 DNA follows: TGTGCCAGCAGTCACCCTGGGACAGGGGGGCTGTTCTATGGCTACACCTTC. Its translation is CASSHPGTGGLFYGYTF.

The rearrangement joins TRBV27 to TRBJ2-7; D uncertain. Per the germline V gene, CDR1 is MNHEY and CDR2 is SMNVEV (reference sequence). There are 15 residues in the CDR3. The V gene lost 3 bases and the J gene lost 1 base, with 13 bases spanning the gap. This CDR3 reads CASSFWAGRSYEQYF. Written as DNA, the CDR3 is TGTGCCAGCAGTTTTTGGGCAGGTAGATCCTACGAGCAGTACTTC.

The rearrangement joins TRBV9 to TRBJ2-5; 15 bases are a match to TRBD2. Germline CDR1 SGDLS, CDR2 YYNGEE. This CDR3 spans 17 amino acids. Germline trimming cut 3 bases from V and 1 base from J; bases unmatched to any gene: 4. CDR3 nucleotide sequence: TGTGCCAGCAGCGGAGGGACTAGCGGGAGGTCCCAAGAGACCCAGTACTTC. This translates into CASSGGTSGRSQETQYF.

The J gene is TRBJ2-5, the V gene TRBV2; a possible D gene is TRBD2 (6 bases). V was clipped by 8 bases and J by 8 bases, with 18 bases between them. The CDR3 has 13 residues. Germline CDR1 reads SNHLY; CDR2 reads FYNNEI. The CDR3 is CASLGGQEFTQYF. CDR3 nucleotide sequence: TGTGCCAGCTTAGGAGGGCAAGAGTTTACCCAGTACTTC.

This clone has just one count. The V and J genes are TRBV7-8 and TRBJ2-7; 7 bases agree with TRBD2. CDR1 is SGHVS, CDR2 FQNEAQ, per germline. CDR3 length: 14 residues. Trimming at V came to 1 base and at J to 2 bases, leaving 2 bases not matched to a gene. The CDR3 DNA reads TGTGCCAGCAGCTTAGAGGCGGGGGCCTACGAGCAGTACTTC. Residues: CASSLEAGAYEQYF.

The chain is built from TRBV5-1 and TRBJ2-2; 8 nucleotides line up with TRBD1. The CDR3 contains 16 residues. The germline V gene has CDR1 SGHRS and CDR2 YFSETQ. Unmatched junction bases numbered 5, after V lost 4 bases and J lost 0 bases. CDR3 coding DNA: TGCGCCAGCAGCCCACCGGGACAGGCGAACACCGGGGAGCTGTTTTTT. It translates to CASSPPGQANTGELFF.